Below are 26 T cell receptor beta chains sequenced from a single sample in a study of cytomegalovirus exposure and HLA in healthy donors. Primers for the PCR totalled 60 Vbeta and 13 Jbeta. The repertoire was sequenced with immunoSEQ multiplex PCR; TCRdb's copy has only in-frame clones and lacks some. The sample has 150,000 to 200,000 clones; roughly 80% are singletons. The sequenced sample was PBMCs. The receptors stem from a woman in her 30s in good health and CMV-seropositive.

The chain uses TRBV5-4 and TRBJ2-2; 8 positions agree with TRBD2. V trimming: 4 bases; J trimming: 7 bases; junction bases outside the gene matches: 6. The V gene's germline CDR1 is SGHNT and CDR2 YYREEE (reference sequence). This CDR3 region has 14 residues. This CDR3 reads CASSGGLVGGELFF. The CDR3 nucleotides read TGTGCCAGCAGCGGGGGACTAGTTGGCGGGGAGCTGTTTTTT. Filled out from reference TRBV5-4 and TRBJ2-2, the complete variable domain reads ETGVTQSPTHLIKTRGQQVTLRCSSQSGHNTVSWYQQALGQGPQFIFQYYREEENGRGNFPPRFSGLQFPNYSSELNVNALELDDSALYLCASSGGLVGGELFFGEGSRLTVL.

V is TRBV6-1 and J is TRBJ2-5; 9 nucleotides agree with TRBD1. The CDR3 runs to 14 residues. Losses at the gene ends were 6 bases for V and 5 bases for J; bases not matched to a gene: 7. Germline assignment: CDR1 MNHNS and CDR2 SASEGT. CDR3 DNA: TGTGCCAGCAGGTCCACAGGGGGCTCGGAGACCCAGTACTTC. This translates into CASRSTGGSETQYF.

The V call is TRBV7-9, the J call TRBJ2-1; 8 bases agree with TRBD2. The CDR3 consists of 15 residues. Germline V CDR1 and CDR2: SEHNR, FQNEAQ (reference sequence). The ends lost 5 bases at V and 6 bases at J; junction bases unmatched: 9. The CDR3 loop is CASSPRGGSGNEQFF. Written as DNA, the CDR3 is TGTGCCAGCAGCCCCCGGGGGGGGTCTGGCAATGAGCAGTTCTTC.

This clone showed up many times. This chain uses TRBV6-1 with TRBJ2-1; 9 nucleotides line up with TRBD2. V lost 3 bases to trimming and J lost 2 bases; unmatched junction nucleotides: 5. Germline V gives CDR1 MNHNS, CDR2 SASEGT. The CDR3 is 16 amino acids. CDR3 sequence: CASSESGGGAYNEQFF. DNA for the CDR3: TGTGCCAGCAGTGAGTCGGGCGGGGGGGCCTACAATGAGCAGTTCTTC.

The chain uses TRBV7-2 and TRBJ2-3; TRBD2 is a possible D gene (6 bases). Germline loops: CDR1 SGHTA, CDR2 FQGNSA. Trimming took 5 bases from V and 8 from J, leaving 17 bases between them. The CDR3 is 14 residues long. The CDR3 bases are TGTGCCAGCAGCCCCGGCGGGGCCAGTCGTACGCAGTATTTT. As protein: CASSPGGASRTQYF.

The chain employs TRBV10-3 and TRBJ1-1; TRBD1 aligns across 7 bases. Germline CDR1 ENHRY, CDR2 SYGVKD. Trimming at V came to 6 bases and at J to 2 bases, leaving 15 bases not matched to a gene. The CDR3 totals 17 residues. The CDR3 DNA is TGTGCCATCAGATTAAACACAGGGGCGGGGGGAAACACTGAAGCTTTCTTT. Protein product: CAIRLNTGAGGNTEAFF.

This clone showed up just a few times. The chain joins TRBV9 to TRBJ2-7, with D tentatively TRBD1 (5 bases). This CDR3 contains 15 residues. V was clipped by 0 bases and J by 5 bases, with 15 bases between them. Per germline, CDR1 SGDLS and CDR2 YYNGEE. The CDR3 sequence: CASSVDPGSKNEQYF. CDR3 bases: TGTGCCAGCAGCGTAGACCCAGGGTCAAAAAACGAGCAGTACTTC.

This clone turned up a few times. The chain is built from TRBV4-2 and TRBJ2-3; maybe TRBD2 (6 bases). Germline V gene lookup returns CDR1 LGHNA and CDR2 YNFKEQ. The CDR3 is 15 amino acids. V lost 3 bases to trimming and J lost 0 bases, with 10 bases between them. The CDR3 spells CASSQTRTSTDTQYF. The DNA of the CDR3 is TGTGCCAGCAGCCAGACTAGAACTAGCACAGATACGCAGTATTTT.

This rearrangement joins TRBV7-2 to TRBJ1-3, with a possible D match to TRBD1 (5 bases). CDR3 length: 17 amino acids. The germline CDR1 and CDR2 sequences are SGHTA and FQGNSA. The V end lost 2 bases, the J end lost 0 bases, and 14 bases lay between the germline ends. CDR3 nucleotide sequence: TGTGCCAGCAGCTTAATTTTGGTGGGGGGCTCTGGAAACACCATATATTTT. This translates into CASSLILVGGSGNTIYF.

This clone was observed a handful of times. V gene TRBV25-1 combines with J gene TRBJ2-7; weak D call: TRBD1 (6 bases). The germline V and J ends were trimmed by 5 bases and 4 bases, with 12 bases remaining between them. CDR3 length: 13 amino acids. CDR1 is MGHDK and CDR2 is SYGVNS in the germline V gene. The CDR3 DNA follows: TGTGCCAGCAGTCACAGGGTTGGATACGAGCAGTACTTC. Translation: CASSHRVGYEQYF.

The V gene is TRBV29-1, the J gene TRBJ1-2; no clear D gene. CDR1 is SQVTM and CDR2 is ANQGSEA in the germline V gene. CDR3 length equals 14 residues. Trimming took off 0 bases at V and 8 bases at J, with 16 bases between the two ends. The CDR3 region is CSVEDLWVGPGYTF. The CDR3 DNA reads TGCAGCGTTGAAGATCTTTGGGTGGGCCCCGGCTACACCTTC.

The chain recombines TRBV29-1 with TRBJ1-2; tentative D call: TRBD1 (5 bases). V was pared by 7 bases and J by 5 bases, with 14 bases between. Germline V gene sequence: CDR1 SQVTM, CDR2 ANQGSEA. This CDR3 is 12 amino acids long. CDR3 loop: CSATGTSYGYTF. The CDR3 nucleotides are TGCAGCGCCACCGGGACTTCGTATGGCTACACCTTC.

The chain's CDR3 is CSVETQRDTEAFF. CDR3 bases: TGCAGCGTAGAAACTCAACGGGACACTGAAGCTTTCTTT. The chain couples TRBV29-1 to TRBJ1-1; D ambiguous. The CDR3 is 13 amino acids. Trimming stripped 6 bases from V and 3 bases from J, with 14 bases between. CDR1 SQVTM and CDR2 ANQGSEA come from the germline V gene.

This sequence joins TRBV30 and TRBJ2-3; a possible D gene is TRBD2 (7 bases). Germline V gene sequence: CDR1 GTSNPN, CDR2 SVGIG (reference sequence). This CDR3 contains 14 residues. V was clipped by 0 bases and J by 4 bases, with 11 bases between them. The DNA for the CDR3 is TGTGCCTGGAGTGTAAGGGGGGGAGCAGATACGCAGTATTTT. Translated: CAWSVRGGADTQYF.

The chain combines TRBV6-1 with TRBJ1-5; 9 bases align to TRBD1. With 0 bases clipped from V and 9 bases from J, the junction kept 3 bases outside the gene matches. The germline V gene has CDR1 MNHNS and CDR2 SASEGT. The length of the CDR3 is 14 residues. The CDR3 spells CASSEAGQGLPQHF. The CDR3 DNA follows: TGTGCCAGCAGTGAAGCGGGACAGGGATTGCCCCAGCATTTT.

V is TRBV28 and J is TRBJ1-2, with 8 bases fitting TRBD1. Germline loops: CDR1 MDHEN, CDR2 SYDVKM. The CDR3 is 16 residues long. J gave up 8 bases and V 4 bases, and 15 bases lay outside the gene matches. In DNA, the CDR3 is TGTGCCAGCAGTTCTCCCGGGACAGGTATCCCGGGCGGCTACACCTTC. This sequence encodes CASSSPGTGIPGGYTF.

The V gene is TRBV18, the J gene TRBJ2-2; D may be TRBD2 (5 bases). Germline CDR1 and CDR2: KGHSH and LQKENI. This CDR3 region has 16 residues. V gave up 3 bases and J gave up 0 bases, with 11 bases separating them. CDR3 nucleotides: TGTGCCAGCTCACCTATAGCGAGGTCGAACACCGGGGAGCTGTTTTTT. As protein: CASSPIARSNTGELFF. Looking up the rest from reference TRBV18 and TRBJ2-2 gives the full variable domain: NAGVMQNPRHLVRRRGQEARLRCSPMKGHSHVYWYRQLPEEGLKFMVYLQKENIIDESGMPKERFSAEFPKEGPSILRIQQVVRGDSAAYFCASSPIARSNTGELFFGEGSRLTVL.

This sequence joins TRBV9 and TRBJ1-1; TRBD1 is a possible D gene (6 bases). The length of the CDR3 is 14 residues. The germline V and J ends were trimmed by 2 bases and 0 bases, with 8 bases remaining between them. Germline V CDR1 and CDR2: SGDLS, YYNGEE. The CDR3 protein is CASSVGQMNTEAFF. The CDR3 bases are TGTGCCAGCAGCGTTGGACAGATGAACACTGAAGCTTTCTTT. Full variable domain (rest looked up from reference TRBV9 and TRBJ1-1): DSGVTQTPKHLITATGQRVTLRCSPRSGDLSVYWYQQSLDQGLQFLIQYYNGEERAKGNILERFSAQQFPDLHSELNLSSLELGDSALYFCASSVGQMNTEAFFGQGTRLTVV.

The chain uses TRBV6-5 and TRBJ2-2, with D possibly matching TRBD1 (5 bases). Between the trimmed V and J ends, which lost 3 bases and 7 bases, there was a span of 15 bases. The CDR3 totals 15 residues. From germline, CDR1 is MNHEY and CDR2 SVGAGI. CDR3 loop: CASSYRQGWSGELFF. The CDR3 DNA reads TGTGCCAGCAGTTATAGGCAGGGCTGGAGCGGGGAGCTGTTTTTT.

The gene calls are TRBV18 and TRBJ1-2, with 7 nucleotides matching TRBD1. There are 15 residues in the CDR3. Losses at the gene ends were 4 bases for V and 1 base for J; bases not matched to a gene: 6. Germline assignment: CDR1 KGHSH and CDR2 LQKENI. CDR3 residues: CASSLIQGDNYGYTF. The CDR3 DNA is TGTGCCAGCTCACTGATCCAGGGGGATAACTATGGCTACACCTTC.

This chain connects TRBV5-1 to TRBJ2-5; TRBD1 matches 8 bases. This CDR3 is 18 amino acids long. V was pared by 0 bases and J by 1 base, with 11 bases of the junction left unmatched. CDR1 is SGHRS and CDR2 is YFSETQ in the germline V gene. In DNA form, the CDR3 reads TGCGCCAGCAGCTTGGTTAGGCAGGGGGCCCTCTTCCAAGAGACCCAGTACTTC. Residues: CASSLVRQGALFQETQYF.

The V call is TRBV6-5, the J call TRBJ1-1; 7 positions agree with TRBD1. CDR1 is MNHEY, CDR2 SVGAGI, per germline. The CDR3 has 14 residues. J gave up 4 bases and V 5 bases, and 7 bases lay outside the gene matches. The CDR3 loop is CASSTQGGFTEAFF. As DNA, the CDR3 is TGTGCCAGCAGTACTCAGGGGGGTTTCACTGAAGCTTTCTTT.

This sequence joins TRBV2 and TRBJ1-5, with D perhaps matching TRBD1 (6 bases). The V end was cut by 11 bases, the J end by 6 bases, with 20 bases between. Germline V lookup: CDR1 SNHLY, CDR2 FYNNEI. This CDR3 contains 14 residues. The DNA of the CDR3 is TGTGCCCGAGGGGGGAGGGACCAGGTTCAGCCCCAGCATTTT. Translated: CARGGRDQVQPQHF.

The J gene is TRBJ2-1, the V gene TRBV6-4; D might be TRBD1 (5 bases). The germline CDR1 and CDR2 sequences are MRHNA and SNTAGT. The V gene lost 0 bases and the J gene lost 6 bases, with 15 bases spanning the gap. The CDR3 spans 16 residues. The CDR3 coding sequence is TGTGCCAGCAGTGACTCCCGCAGGGCAGAGAGCAATGAGCAGTTCTTC. Protein sequence: CASSDSRRAESNEQFF.

In this sample, this clone turned up a few times. The chain recombines TRBV7-8 with TRBJ2-1; possibly TRBD2 for D (6 bases). Trimming shortened V by 5 bases and J by 6 bases, and 11 bases separated the two germline ends. This CDR3 is 13 amino acids long. Germline CDR1 is SGHVS and CDR2 is FQNEAQ. This CDR3 reads CASSTVGGNEQFF. The DNA of the CDR3 is TGTGCCAGCAGCACCGTGGGAGGCAATGAGCAGTTCTTC. Combining the CDR3 with reference TRBV7-8 and TRBJ2-1 gives the whole variable domain GAGVSQSPRYKVAKRGQDVALRCDPISGHVSLFWYQQALGQGPEFLTYFQNEAQLDKSGLPSDRFFAERPEGSVSTLKIQRTQQEDSAVYLCASSTVGGNEQFFGPGTRLTVL.

The J gene is TRBJ1-5, the V gene TRBV6-6, with D perhaps matching TRBD1 (5 bases). The germline V gene encodes CDR1 MNHNY and CDR2 SVGAGI (reference sequence). With 2 bases removed from V and 0 bases from J, the gap between germline ends came to 5 bases. The CDR3 is 14 amino acids. The CDR3 reads CASSYQGSNQPQHF. The CDR3 nucleotides are TGTGCCAGCAGTTACCAGGGTAGCAATCAGCCCCAGCATTTT.